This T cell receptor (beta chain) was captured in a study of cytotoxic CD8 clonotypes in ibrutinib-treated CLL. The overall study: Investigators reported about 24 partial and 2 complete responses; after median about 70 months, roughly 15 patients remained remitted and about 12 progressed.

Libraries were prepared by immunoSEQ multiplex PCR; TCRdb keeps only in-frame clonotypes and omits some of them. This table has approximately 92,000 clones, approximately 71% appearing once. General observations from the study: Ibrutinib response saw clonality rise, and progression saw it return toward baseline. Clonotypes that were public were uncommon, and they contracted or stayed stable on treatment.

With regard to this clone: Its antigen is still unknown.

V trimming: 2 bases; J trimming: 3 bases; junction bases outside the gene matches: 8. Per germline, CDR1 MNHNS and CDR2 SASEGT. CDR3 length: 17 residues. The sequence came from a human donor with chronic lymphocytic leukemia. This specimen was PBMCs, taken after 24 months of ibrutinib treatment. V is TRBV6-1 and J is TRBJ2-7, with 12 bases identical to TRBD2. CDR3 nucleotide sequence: TGTGCCAGCAGTGAAACTCCAGGACTAGCGGGAAGCTACGAGCAGTACTTC. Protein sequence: CASSETPGLAGSYEQYF.